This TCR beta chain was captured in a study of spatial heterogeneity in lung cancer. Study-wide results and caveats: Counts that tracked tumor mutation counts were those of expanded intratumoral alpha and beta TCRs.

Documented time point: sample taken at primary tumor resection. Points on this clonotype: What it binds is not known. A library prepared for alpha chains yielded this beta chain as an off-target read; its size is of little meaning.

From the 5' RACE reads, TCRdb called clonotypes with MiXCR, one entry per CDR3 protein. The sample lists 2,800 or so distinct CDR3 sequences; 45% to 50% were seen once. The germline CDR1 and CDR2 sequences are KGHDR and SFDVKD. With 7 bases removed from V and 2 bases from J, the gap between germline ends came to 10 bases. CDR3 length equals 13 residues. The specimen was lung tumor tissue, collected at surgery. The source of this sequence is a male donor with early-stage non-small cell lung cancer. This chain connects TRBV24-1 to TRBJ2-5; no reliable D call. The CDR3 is CATSPDIQETQYF. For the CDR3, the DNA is TGTGCCACCAGCCCCGATATTCAAGAGACCCAGTACTTC.